This TCR beta chain was retrieved from a study of T cells in localized non-small cell lung cancer. Generated by immunoSEQ multiplex PCR, the TCRdb table keeps only in-frame clones and is missing some. The repertoire includes about 1,900 clones, about 25% of them detected once, and about a sixth sits in the top ten. The CDR3 runs 15 residues. The V and J ends lost 6 bases and 3 bases, in that order; junction bases with no gene match: 10. CDR1 is MNHGY and CDR2 is SAAAGT in the germline V gene. A word on this clone: The antigen is undetermined.

The study, taken as a whole, reports: Among blood samples, higher T cell density accompanied longer overall survival. Median roughly 57 top-100 tumor clones were shared with paired adjacent lung. Sequencing was limited to one tumor region, leaving the possibility of heterogeneity open. Among the tissues sampled, uninvolved adjacent lung had the highest T cell clonality, above tumor.

The source material was lung tumor tissue, sampled before any cancer treatment. The chain links TRBV6-8 to TRBJ2-7, with 8 bases fitting TRBD2. This sequence originates from a male donor aged 60 or over with stage III lung adenocarcinoma. The CDR3 loop reads CASRDIRLASYEQYF. CDR3 in DNA: TGTGCCAGCAGAGATATTCGACTAGCGAGCTACGAGCAGTACTTC.